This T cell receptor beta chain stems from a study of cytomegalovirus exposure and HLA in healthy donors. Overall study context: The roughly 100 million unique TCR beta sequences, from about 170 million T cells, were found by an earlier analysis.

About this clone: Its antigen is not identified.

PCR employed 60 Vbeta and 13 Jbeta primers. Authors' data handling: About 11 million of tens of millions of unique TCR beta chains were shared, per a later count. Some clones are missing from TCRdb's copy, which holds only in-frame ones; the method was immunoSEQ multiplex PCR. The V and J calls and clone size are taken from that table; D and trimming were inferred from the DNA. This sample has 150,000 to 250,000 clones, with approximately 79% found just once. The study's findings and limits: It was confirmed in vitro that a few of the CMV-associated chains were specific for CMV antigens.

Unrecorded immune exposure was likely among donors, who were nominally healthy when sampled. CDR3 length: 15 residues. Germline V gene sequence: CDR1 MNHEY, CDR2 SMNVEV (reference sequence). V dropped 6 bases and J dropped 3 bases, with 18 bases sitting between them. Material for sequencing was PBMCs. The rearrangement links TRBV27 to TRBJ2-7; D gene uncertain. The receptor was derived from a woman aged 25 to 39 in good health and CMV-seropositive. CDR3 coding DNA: TGTGCCAGCAGCCGAACAGCTTCCTTACTCTACGAGCAGTACTTC. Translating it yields CASSRTASLLYEQYF.